What follows is one TCR beta chain and its context. Its specificity is not known. The same CDR3 can be traced to other DNA sequences in this sample. The sample comes from a study of radiotherapy plus CTLA-4 blockade in lung cancer. The V gene end was trimmed by 4 bases and the J gene end by 0 bases; junction bases not matched to a gene: 6. Germline V gene data show CDR1 as SGDLS and CDR2 as YYNGEE. The CDR3 covers 15 residues. Focal radiation was given together with CTLA-4 blockade (ipilimumab) to patients with chemo-refractory metastatic non-small-cell lung cancer. The method was immunoSEQ multiplex PCR; TCRdb's version includes in-frame clones alone and lacks a portion of them. Of around 53,000 clones in the sample, less than 90% were seen once. Overall study findings and caveats: Clones of tumor-derived TCRs expanded in blood after radiotherapy plus ipilimumab.

Sequenced here: peripheral blood, sampled from a patient treated with radiotherapy plus ipilimumab. This chain links TRBV9 with TRBJ2-5, with 7 bases aligning to TRBD1. This TCR was recovered from a human donor with non-small cell lung cancer that progressed on radiotherapy plus ipilimumab. Some clones in this sample may be carry-over from other donors' samples. The CDR3 nucleotides are TGTGCCAGCAGCATCGGGACAGCCTACCAAGAGACCCAGTACTTC. Encoded protein: CASSIGTAYQETQYF.